Sequencing of this TCR beta chain was carried out in a study of cytomegalovirus exposure and HLA in healthy donors. This CDR3 is built from 16 residues. The V gene's germline CDR1 is SGHNT and CDR2 YYREEE (reference sequence). The germline V and J ends were trimmed by 3 bases and 5 bases, with 19 bases remaining between them. Sequencing used immunoSEQ multiplex PCR; TCRdb keeps in-frame clones, though not all of them. The table records 89,000 or so clones, 90% to 95% of them present only once. The sequencing input was PBMCs. This sequence joins TRBV5-4 and TRBJ2-3, with D tentatively TRBD1 (8 bases). The clonotype comes from a woman aged 25 to 39 in good health and CMV-seropositive. The CDR3 sequence: CASSSLDRGGVDTQYF. The CDR3 DNA reads TGTGCCAGCAGCTCCCTCGACAGGGGAGGGGTAGATACGCAGTATTTT.